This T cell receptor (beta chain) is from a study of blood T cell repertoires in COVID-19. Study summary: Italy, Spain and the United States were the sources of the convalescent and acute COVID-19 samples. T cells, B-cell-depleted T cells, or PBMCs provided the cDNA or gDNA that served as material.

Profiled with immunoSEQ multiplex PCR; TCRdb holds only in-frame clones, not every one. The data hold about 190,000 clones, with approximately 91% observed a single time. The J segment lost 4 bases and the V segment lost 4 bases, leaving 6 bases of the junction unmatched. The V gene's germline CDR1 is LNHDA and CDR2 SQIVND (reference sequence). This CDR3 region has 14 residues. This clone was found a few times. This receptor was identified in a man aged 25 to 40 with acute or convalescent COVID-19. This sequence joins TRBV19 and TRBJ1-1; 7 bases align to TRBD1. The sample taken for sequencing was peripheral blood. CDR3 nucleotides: TGTGCCAGTAGTACCTTACAGGGGAGCACTGAAGCTTTCTTT. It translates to CASSTLQGSTEAFF.